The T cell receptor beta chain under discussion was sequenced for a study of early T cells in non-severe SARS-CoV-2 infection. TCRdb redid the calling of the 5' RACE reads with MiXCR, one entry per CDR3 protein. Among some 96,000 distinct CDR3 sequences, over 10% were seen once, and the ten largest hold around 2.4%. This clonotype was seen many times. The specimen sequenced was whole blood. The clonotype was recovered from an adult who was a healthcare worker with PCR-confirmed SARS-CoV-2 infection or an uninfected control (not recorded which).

DNA of the CDR3: TGCAGCGTTCTGCCCACCCCAGGGAACCAAGAGACCCAGTACTTC. Its translation is CSVLPTPGNQETQYF. This chain links TRBV29-1 with TRBJ2-5; maybe TRBD1 (5 bases). This CDR3 is built from 15 residues. Germline V gives CDR1 SQVTM, CDR2 ANQGSEA. Between the trimmed V and J ends, which lost 5 bases and 0 bases, there was a span of 16 bases.